This passage covers 18 T cell receptor beta chains from one sample sequenced in a study of shared clonotypes between healthy human individuals. Here immunoSEQ multiplex PCR was the method, and the copy in TCRdb shows in-frame clones only, minus some. The table includes 450,000 to 650,000 clones, around 77% detected once. Sequences were obtained from PBMCs. The receptors shown here come from a woman between 35 and 50 years old in good health. Some clones in this sample may be carry-over from other donors' samples.

This clone was counted once. The chain uses TRBV7-9 and TRBJ1-3; D is possibly TRBD1 (5 bases). The CDR3 spans 16 residues. Looked up from germline, CDR1 is SEHNR and CDR2 is FQNEAQ (reference sequence). V dropped 6 bases and J dropped 4 bases, with 19 bases sitting between them. As DNA, the CDR3 is TGTGCCAGCAGTCGAGACAGCCTGCTTGCGGGAAACACCATATATTTT. Protein sequence: CASSRDSLLAGNTIYF.

The gene calls are TRBV28 and TRBJ2-6; D may be TRBD2 (6 bases). CDR1 and CDR2 (germline): MDHEN, SYDVKM. The CDR3 contains 17 residues. Trimming removed 6 bases at V and 0 bases at J, with 15 bases between. Here the CDR3 reads CASRRAGFGSGANVLTF. DNA for the CDR3: TGTGCCAGCAGACGCGCGGGGTTTGGCTCTGGGGCCAACGTCCTGACTTTC.

The chain employs TRBV7-6 and TRBJ2-1; 9 nucleotides match TRBD1. This CDR3 has 14 residues. After removal of 5 bases from V and 8 bases from J, the junction contained 7 bases not matched to a gene. Germline CDR1 reads SGHVS; CDR2 reads FNYEAQ. Written as DNA, the CDR3 is TGTGCCAGCAGCACCGGGACAGGGAGATATGAGCAGTTCTTC. It is translated as CASSTGTGRYEQFF.

The J gene is TRBJ2-7, the V gene TRBV12-5, with D perhaps TRBD1 (6 bases). V was cut by 1 base and J by 0 bases, with 10 bases left in between. This CDR3 has 15 amino acids. The germline V gene encodes CDR1 LGHNT and CDR2 FRNRAP. The CDR3 nucleotides are TGTGCTAGTGGTTTGGGGGGGCCCCGCTCCTACGAGCAGTACTTC. Its protein is CASGLGGPRSYEQYF.

This clone was counted once. V and J are TRBV7-8 and TRBJ1-2, with a possible D match to TRBD1 (5 bases). The V and J ends lost 1 base and 4 bases respectively, with 10 bases between them. Germline assignment: CDR1 SGHVS and CDR2 FQNEAQ. This CDR3 has 14 amino acids. CDR3: CASSLGTGPYGYTF. CDR3 nucleotide sequence: TGTGCCAGCAGCTTAGGCACGGGGCCCTATGGCTACACCTTC.

The rearrangement joins TRBV7-2 to TRBJ2-2; D gene ambiguous. Looked up from germline, CDR1 is SGHTA and CDR2 is FQGNSA. The CDR3 length is 14 residues. With 5 bases removed from V and 6 bases from J, the gap between germline ends came to 13 bases. The CDR3 protein is CASSPQFAAGELFF. The CDR3 DNA reads as TGTGCCAGCAGCCCACAGTTTGCAGCCGGGGAGCTGTTTTTT.

This clone was seen a few times. CDR3 nucleotides: TGTGCCAGTAGGGCGACAGGGGGCGCAGATACGCAGTATTTT. It yields the protein CASRATGGADTQYF. The rearrangement joins TRBV19 to TRBJ2-3; 10 bases are a match to TRBD1. CDR1 is LNHDA and CDR2 is SQIVND in the germline V gene (reference sequence). This CDR3 is built from 14 residues. Trimming cost V 6 bases and J 4 bases; bases outside gene matches: 4.

This clone was picked up one time. The V and J genes are TRBV15 and TRBJ2-3, with TRBD1 as a possible D gene (6 bases). Per the germline V gene, CDR1 is LNHNV and CDR2 is YYDKDF (reference sequence). Trimming pared 5 bases from V and 10 bases from J, leaving 13 bases between. This CDR3 is built from 12 residues. The CDR3 nucleotides read TGTGCCACCAGCGTAACAGGGTCTTCGCAGTATTTT. Translating it yields CATSVTGSSQYF.

J is TRBJ2-7 and V is TRBV18; D is tentatively TRBD1 or TRBD2 (5 bases each). V shed 3 bases and J shed 2 bases, with 14 bases lying between them. The CDR3 consists of 15 residues. Germline values: CDR1 KGHSH, CDR2 LQKENI. The CDR3 here is CASSPGIGTPYEQYF. The CDR3 nucleotides read TGTGCCAGCTCACCGGGTATAGGGACCCCCTACGAGCAGTACTTC.

The rearrangement joins TRBV4-1 to TRBJ1-2, with 9 bases aligning to TRBD1. The length of the CDR3 is 20 residues. Trimming removed 0 bases from V and 4 bases from J; junction bases left unmatched: 18. Germline V gene lookup returns CDR1 MGHRA and CDR2 YSYEKL. The CDR3 DNA reads as TGCGCCAGCAGCCAAGAAGATGTGGGGACAGGGTTGGCTACAGGCTATGGCTACACCTTC. As protein: CASSQEDVGTGLATGYGYTF.

The V gene is TRBV18, the J gene TRBJ2-7; the D is unclear. V lost 3 bases to trimming and J lost 0 bases, with 15 bases between them. From germline, CDR1 is KGHSH and CDR2 LQKENI. This CDR3 contains 16 residues. The CDR3 sequence is CASSPTSDQRSYEQYF. The CDR3 nucleotides read TGTGCCAGCTCACCGACGTCGGACCAACGCTCCTACGAGCAGTACTTC.

The chain joins TRBV28 to TRBJ2-1; 13 bases are a match to TRBD2. CDR3 length: 16 residues. Germline trimming cut 7 bases from V and 4 bases from J; bases unmatched to any gene: 7. CDR1 MDHEN and CDR2 SYDVKM come from the germline V gene. The CDR3 DNA reads TGTGCCAGCAACCGGGCGGGACTAGCGGGGTACAATGAGCAGTTCTTC. Encoded protein: CASNRAGLAGYNEQFF.

The rearrangement links TRBV2 to TRBJ1-1, with 7 bases fitting TRBD1. The CDR3 is 15 residues long. Germline CDR1 and CDR2: SNHLY and FYNNEI. The V gene end was trimmed by 0 bases and the J gene end by 3 bases; junction bases not matched to a gene: 4. The CDR3 DNA is TGTGCCAGCAGTGAAGCTGGGACAGAGTACACTGAAGCTTTCTTT. Translation: CASSEAGTEYTEAFF.

The chain is built from TRBV5-4 and TRBJ2-2, with 9 bases matching TRBD1. CDR3 length: 15 residues. V was clipped by 4 bases and J by 5 bases; unmatched bases: 6. The germline V gene encodes CDR1 SGHNT and CDR2 YYREEE (reference sequence). CDR3 DNA sequence: TGTGCCAGCAGCCCAGGGACAGGGACGACCGGGGAGCTGTTTTTT. Its translation is CASSPGTGTTGELFF. Variable domain in full (rest from reference TRBV5-4 and TRBJ2-2): ETGVTQSPTHLIKTRGQQVTLRCSSQSGHNTVSWYQQALGQGPQFIFQYYREEENGRGNFPPRFSGLQFPNYSSELNVNALELDDSALYLCASSPGTGTTGELFFGEGSRLTVL.

A remark on this clone: This CDR3 is also generated by other DNA sequences in the sample. The chain has TRBV6-1 and TRBJ2-3, with 10 nucleotides matching TRBD2. In germline, CDR1 is MNHNS, CDR2 SASEGT. V lost 7 bases, J lost 3 bases, and 4 bases stayed unmatched. There are 14 residues in the CDR3. The CDR3 nucleotides read TGTGCCAGCATTCCTAGCGGGAGAACAGATACGCAGTATTTT. It specifies CASIPSGRTDTQYF.

This chain uses TRBV12-5 with TRBJ2-2, with 14 bases that match TRBD2. CDR3 length equals 21 residues. V was clipped by 0 bases and J by 0 bases; unmatched bases: 9. Germline V gives CDR1 LGHNT, CDR2 FRNRAP. In DNA, the CDR3 is TGTGCTAGTGGTTTGGTACAGGGACTAGCGGGAGTTGGGGCGAACACCGGGGAGCTGTTTTTT. It encodes CASGLVQGLAGVGANTGELFF.

A note on this clone: The same CDR3 can be traced to other DNA sequences in this sample. The chain recombines TRBV2 with TRBJ2-7, with D possibly TRBD1 on 6 matching bases. V gave up 6 bases and J gave up 4 bases, with 10 bases separating them. This CDR3 is 12 amino acids long. Germline V gene sequence: CDR1 SNHLY, CDR2 FYNNEI. CDR3 loop: CASRATGYEQYF. CDR3 nucleotides: TGTGCCAGCAGGGCGACAGGTTACGAGCAGTACTTC.

This chain joins TRBV5-1 and TRBJ2-1, with 7 bases lining up with TRBD2. The V segment lost 2 bases and the J segment 7 bases; nucleotides outside the gene matches: 6. Germline V lookup: CDR1 SGHRS, CDR2 YFSETQ. The CDR3 spans 14 residues. CDR3 residues: CASSFGGSRNEQFF. CDR3 bases: TGCGCCAGCAGCTTCGGCGGGAGCAGGAATGAGCAGTTCTTC.